The subject of this entry is one T cell receptor beta chain. The record originates from a study of blood T cell repertoires in COVID-19. Study-wide background: Donors in the United States, Italy and Spain gave samples during acute or convalescent COVID-19.

Under the authors' procedure: Reference gene primer amplification yielded estimated nucleated cell counts. The repertoire was sequenced with immunoSEQ multiplex PCR; TCRdb's copy has only in-frame clones and lacks some. V, J and clone size derive from that table, while D and trimming were established from the DNA sequence. The top ten clones hold around 8% of a sample with around 55,000 clones, more than 70% of them seen once. The CDR3 is 19 residues long. Trimming cost V 4 bases and J 0 bases, with 23 bases left between them. CDR1 and CDR2 from the germline V gene are SGHRS and YFSETQ. This chain links TRBV5-1 with TRBJ2-1; tentative D call: TRBD1 (7 bases). The clonotype comes from a man aged 55 to 70 with active COVID-19. Sequenced: peripheral blood. The CDR3 loop reads CASSRGGTVVPISYNEQFF. The CDR3 DNA reads as TGCGCCAGCAGCCGTGGGGGGACAGTTGTTCCTATCTCCTACAATGAGCAGTTCTTC.